This TCR beta chain was captured in a study of shared clonotypes between healthy human individuals. In the study overall: Donor composition was a couple of women and three men, aged 18 to 49. Regarding the study as a whole: Clonotype sharing among donors was thought likely to change with sequencing depth.

Remarks on this clone: Its target is unknown. The junction does not match germline at one end; this may be a read error. The same CDR3 arises from other DNA sequences in this sample as well.

The length of the CDR3 is 16 residues. From germline, CDR1 is MNHNS and CDR2 SASEGT. The authors distributed each subset's genomic DNA evenly over several immunoSEQ plates. TCRdb keeps only in-frame clones here, not all; method: immunoSEQ multiplex PCR. Of hundreds of thousands of clones listed, over 65% are singletons. The chain recombines TRBV6-1 with TRBJ2-7; D gene uncertain. This receptor was taken from a middle-aged woman in good health. Some clones in this sample may be carry-over from other donors' samples. The specimen sequenced was PBMCs. The DNA of the CDR3 is TGTGCTAGCAGTGAATGGCCCACAGATTTAAATTACGAGCAGTACTTC. Its protein is CASSEWPTDLNYEQYF.